This T cell receptor beta chain was identified in a study of shared clonotypes between healthy human individuals. CD45RO-negative cells were positively selected for CCR7, leaving out terminally differentiated effector memory CD45RA+ cells. V was clipped by 2 bases and J by 0 bases, with 11 bases between them. From germline, CDR1 is MNHNY and CDR2 SVGAGI (reference sequence). The CDR3 is made up of 15 amino acids. About 30,000 T cell genomes, or about 0.2 ug DNA, went into the sorted-subset replicate PCRs. Assay: immunoSEQ multiplex PCR; the TCRdb copy retains only in-frame clones and omits some. The sample contains around 2.1 million clones, just over 90% of which appear only once.

The source material was naive CD8+ T cells from PBMCs. The sequence came from a man younger than 30 in good health. Some clones in this sample may be carry-over from other donors' samples. This sequence joins TRBV6-6 and TRBJ2-7; D is undetermined. The CDR3 bases are TGTGCCAGCAGTTACCTAGGGTGGAGCTCCTACGAGCAGTACTTC. Its protein product is CASSYLGWSSYEQYF.